Listed here are 8 T cell receptor beta chains from one sample, sequenced in a study of PD-1 blockade in classical Hodgkin lymphoma. Clones were sequenced by immunoSEQ multiplex PCR, and TCRdb holds only the in-frame ones, with some missing. In the table there are about 5,000 clones, 82% of which are singletons. Patients all relapsed after autologous stem cell transplantation, and there was variation in brentuximab vedotin exposure. After thawing, PBMCs were subjected to magnetic negative selection to isolate CD8+ T cells. Sequencing was performed on CD8+ T cells from blood, taken at baseline. Receptors originate from a human donor with classical Hodgkin lymphoma.

This chain joins TRBV28 and TRBJ1-4, with D unresolved. V shed 3 bases and J shed 5 bases, with 10 bases lying between them. The germline CDR1 and CDR2 sequences are MDHEN and SYDVKM. The CDR3 is 14 amino acids. The CDR3 sequence: CASSLVEGNEKLFF. Here the CDR3 DNA reads TGTGCCAGCAGTTTGGTAGAGGGCAATGAAAAACTGTTTTTT.

This clone was seen a handful of times. CDR3 in DNA: TGTGCCAGCAGCTCCGGGCGGCTCAATCAGCCCCAGCATTTT. Translated, it gives CASSSGRLNQPQHF. This chain links TRBV7-8 with TRBJ1-5; D uncertain. The CDR3 length is 14 residues. V shed 4 bases and J shed 3 bases, with 10 bases lying between them. Germline lookup yields CDR1 SGHVS and CDR2 FQNEAQ.

The chain recombines TRBV19 with TRBJ2-1; 7 bases agree with TRBD2. The CDR3 is 15 amino acids. V was pared by 0 bases and J by 9 bases, with 8 bases of the junction left unmatched. Germline values: CDR1 LNHDA, CDR2 SQIVND (reference sequence). The CDR3 bases are TGTGCCAGTAGTATAGATCTGGCGGCGGGGGTTGAGCAGTTCTTC. Encoded protein: CASSIDLAAGVEQFF.

The chain has TRBV6-6 and TRBJ1-5; a possible D gene is TRBD1 (6 bases). Between the trimmed V and J ends, which lost 8 bases and 6 bases, there was a span of 14 bases. This CDR3 region has 13 residues. Germline V lookup: CDR1 MNHNY, CDR2 SVGAGI (reference sequence). CDR3 nucleotides: TGTGCCAGCCTGGTCGGGGGCGGTCAGCCCCAGCATTTT. It yields the protein CASLVGGGQPQHF.

This clone was found a few times. The rearrangement joins TRBV4-1 to TRBJ2-7; weak D call: TRBD1 (5 bases). V lost 1 base and J 4 bases, leaving 14 bases between the germline ends. Germline V gives CDR1 MGHRA, CDR2 YSYEKL. This CDR3 has 15 amino acids. The CDR3 reads CASSQGAGSQYEQYF. As DNA, the CDR3 is TGCGCCAGCAGCCAAGGGGCAGGGTCACAGTACGAGCAGTACTTC.

The genes are TRBV7-9 and TRBJ2-7; D is perhaps TRBD1 (6 bases). V lost 11 bases, J lost 12 bases, and 23 bases lay in between. The CDR3 contains 12 residues. In germline, CDR1 is SEHNR, CDR2 FQNEAQ (reference sequence). The CDR3 here is CAAQSGTPFLYF. The CDR3 region has the DNA TGTGCCGCTCAATCCGGGACACCGTTTTTGTACTTC.

This chain uses TRBV4-3 with TRBJ1-5, with no clear D. V was pared by 0 bases and J by 3 bases, with 9 bases between. This CDR3 is 15 amino acids long. Germline CDR1 LGHNA, CDR2 YSLEER. The CDR3 protein is CASSQDSRANQPQHF. In DNA, the CDR3 is TGCGCCAGCAGCCAAGATTCGAGGGCCAATCAGCCCCAGCATTTT.

The V gene is TRBV6-5, the J gene TRBJ2-1, with a weak D call TRBD2 (5 bases). V lost 4 bases and J 0 bases, leaving 10 bases between the germline ends. Looked up from germline, CDR1 is MNHEY and CDR2 is SVGAGI. The CDR3 length is 15 residues. Here the CDR3 DNA reads TGTGCCAGCAGTTCCGGGGAGAGCTCCTACAATGAGCAGTTCTTC. Its translation: CASSSGESSYNEQFF.